The rows below give T cell receptor beta chains drawn from one sample of a study of T cell changes during pregnancy in multiple sclerosis. The table came from immunoSEQ multiplex PCR; TCRdb's copy has only in-frame clones and leaves some out. The table has over 35,000 clones, roughly 92% seen once. The sequencing used peripheral blood, collected before pregnancy. These TCRs come from a female donor with multiple sclerosis, enrolled in a pregnancy study. The CDR3 runs from the conserved cysteine through the conserved F or W. A D gene is named only where the DNA matches it firmly. Part of the rows lack a size; the others show once, few, many or a class for expanded clones.

clone_size: -
j_call: TRBJ2-7
d_call: TRBD2
v_call: TRBV7-6
cdr3_nt: TGTGCCAGCAGCTTAGCCCCCCTACTAGCGGGATACGAGCAGTACTTC
cdr3_aa: CASSLAPLLAGYEQYF

clone_size: once
j_call: TRBJ1-4
d_call: -
v_call: TRBV28
cdr3_nt: TGTGCCAGCAGTTCCCACACTAGAGTAGGGGAAAAACTGTTTTTT
cdr3_aa: CASSSHTRVGEKLFF

clone_size: once
j_call: TRBJ2-7
d_call: TRBD2
v_call: TRBV27
cdr3_nt: TGTGCCAGCAGGGTTCTAGCGGGAGAACCCGAGCAGTACTTC
cdr3_aa: CASRVLAGEPEQYF

clone_size: -
j_call: TRBJ1-1
d_call: TRBD1
v_call: TRBV2
cdr3_nt: TGTGCCAGCAGTGGACAGGGAGGCCATCTTCAAGCTTTCTTT
cdr3_aa: CASSGQGGHLQAFF

clone_size: -
j_call: TRBJ2-3
d_call: TRBD2
v_call: TRBV5-1
cdr3_nt: TGCGCCAGCAGCCCGGAGGGCGGGAGAGGAACAGATACGCAGTATTTT
cdr3_aa: CASSPEGGRGTDTQYF

clone_size: -
j_call: TRBJ2-7
d_call: TRBD2
v_call: TRBV5-4
cdr3_nt: TGTGCCAGCAGCGCGAGCGGGAGGGCCACTATTTGGGAGCAGTACTTC
cdr3_aa: CASSASGRATIWEQYF

clone_size: -
j_call: TRBJ2-2
d_call: -
v_call: TRBV7-9
cdr3_nt: TGTGCCAGCAGATCCCAGGGTGGCGCGGCCGGGGAGCTGTTTTTT
cdr3_aa: CASRSQGGAAGELFF

clone_size: -
j_call: TRBJ2-1
d_call: TRBD2
v_call: TRBV28
cdr3_nt: TGTGCCAGCAGTTCCCCTCTAGCGGACTACAATGAGCAGTTCTTC
cdr3_aa: CASSSPLADYNEQFF

clone_size: -
j_call: TRBJ2-7
d_call: TRBD1
v_call: TRBV6-5
cdr3_nt: TGTGCCAGCAGTTACTCCGAAGGGGGCGACGAGCAGTACTTC
cdr3_aa: CASSYSEGGDEQYF

clone_size: -
j_call: TRBJ2-2
d_call: TRBD2
v_call: TRBV19
cdr3_nt: TGTGCCAGTAGTAGGGTAGCGGGAGACACCGGGGAGCTGTTTTTT
cdr3_aa: CASSRVAGDTGELFF

clone_size: -
j_call: TRBJ2-1
d_call: TRBD1
v_call: TRBV7-9
cdr3_nt: TGTGCCAGCAGCTTAGAAGGGGGCTCTGAGCAGTTCTTC
cdr3_aa: CASSLEGGSEQFF

clone_size: once
j_call: TRBJ2-3
d_call: TRBD2
v_call: TRBV14
cdr3_nt: TGTGCCAGCAGCCAAGATCGAGCGCTAGCGGGAGAGGTCCCGCCAGATACGCAGTATTTT
cdr3_aa: CASSQDRALAGEVPPDTQYF

clone_size: -
j_call: TRBJ2-3
d_call: -
v_call: TRBV7-9
cdr3_nt: TGTGCCAGCAGCTTAGACAGGGAGGGGGATACGCAGTATTTT
cdr3_aa: CASSLDREGDTQYF

clone_size: -
j_call: TRBJ1-2
d_call: -
v_call: TRBV18
cdr3_nt: TGTGCCAGCTCACCACCGGACAGCTATGGCTACACCTTC
cdr3_aa: CASSPPDSYGYTF

clone_size: once
j_call: TRBJ2-5
d_call: -
v_call: TRBV4-1
cdr3_nt: TGCGCCAGCAGCCAAGATGTTGAGGATTTGACCCAGTACTTC
cdr3_aa: CASSQDVEDLTQYF

clone_size: -
j_call: TRBJ2-5
d_call: -
v_call: TRBV10-1
cdr3_nt: TGCGCCAGCAGTGCGGCAGGGTCGGAGACCCAGTACTTC
cdr3_aa: CASSAAGSETQYF

clone_size: -
j_call: TRBJ2-7
d_call: TRBD2
v_call: TRBV30
cdr3_nt: TGTGCCTCGACTAGCGGAGGCCACGAGCAGTACTTC
cdr3_aa: CASTSGGHEQYF

clone_size: -
j_call: TRBJ2-3
d_call: TRBD2
v_call: TRBV2
cdr3_nt: TGTGCCAGCAGTGGCCTACTAGCGGGGACTAGCACAGATACGCAGTATTTT
cdr3_aa: CASSGLLAGTSTDTQYF

clone_size: -
j_call: TRBJ2-1
d_call: TRBD2
v_call: TRBV30
cdr3_nt: TGTGCCTGGGTCCTAGCGGAGGGTGAGCAGTTCTTC
cdr3_aa: CAWVLAEGEQFF

clone_size: -
j_call: TRBJ1-5
d_call: TRBD1
v_call: TRBV7-2
cdr3_nt: TGTGCCAGCAGTACGGGACAGGGCAATCAGCCCCAGCATTTT
cdr3_aa: CASSTGQGNQPQHF

clone_size: -
j_call: TRBJ2-7
d_call: TRBD1
v_call: TRBV2
cdr3_nt: TGTGCCAGCGAGGGACAGGGATTCACCGAGCAGTACTTC
cdr3_aa: CASEGQGFTEQYF

clone_size: -
j_call: TRBJ1-2
d_call: -
v_call: TRBV30
cdr3_nt: TGTGCCTGGAGTAGGACAGTTGGCTACACCTTC
cdr3_aa: CAWSRTVGYTF

clone_size: -
j_call: TRBJ2-2
d_call: TRBD2
v_call: TRBV5-4
cdr3_nt: TGTGCCAGCAGCCCCGGGACTAGGGGCGCGAACACCGGGGAGCTGTTTTTT
cdr3_aa: CASSPGTRGANTGELFF

clone_size: -
j_call: TRBJ2-2
d_call: TRBD1
v_call: TRBV5-1
cdr3_nt: TGCGCCAGCAGCTTCACAGGGGGTACCGGGGAGCTGTTTTTT
cdr3_aa: CASSFTGGTGELFF

clone_size: -
j_call: TRBJ2-1
d_call: -
v_call: TRBV30
cdr3_nt: TGTGCCTGGAGTGTACTCGACTCTTACAATGAGCAGTTCTTC
cdr3_aa: CAWSVLDSYNEQFF

clone_size: -
j_call: TRBJ2-1
d_call: TRBD2
v_call: TRBV19
cdr3_nt: TGTGCCAGTAGTCTAAGGACTAGCTGGAATGAGCAGTTCTTC
cdr3_aa: CASSLRTSWNEQFF

clone_size: -
j_call: TRBJ1-5
d_call: -
v_call: TRBV11-2
cdr3_nt: TGTGCCAGCAGCTTAGGGGGGGGCGGGCAGCCCCAGCATTTT
cdr3_aa: CASSLGGGGQPQHF

clone_size: -
j_call: TRBJ1-4
d_call: -
v_call: TRBV5-1
cdr3_nt: TGCGCCAGCAGCTTGGAGGGGGTTGGGGAAAAACTGTTTTTT
cdr3_aa: CASSLEGVGEKLFF

clone_size: -
j_call: TRBJ1-2
d_call: TRBD1
v_call: TRBV6-1
cdr3_nt: TGTGCCAGCAGTGAACAACCAACAGGGGGGGTGTATGGCTACACCTTC
cdr3_aa: CASSEQPTGGVYGYTF

clone_size: -
j_call: TRBJ1-2
d_call: TRBD1
v_call: TRBV18
cdr3_nt: TGTGCCACCTCAGAGGGGGCGGACTATGGCTACACCTTC
cdr3_aa: CATSEGADYGYTF

clone_size: -
j_call: TRBJ2-5
d_call: TRBD2
v_call: TRBV28
cdr3_nt: TGTGCCAGCAGTTTAGGGGGGGAAGGTAGGACCCAGTACTTC
cdr3_aa: CASSLGGEGRTQYF

clone_size: once
j_call: TRBJ2-3
d_call: TRBD2
v_call: TRBV19
cdr3_nt: TGTGCCACAGGCGGGAGGGGGATCACAGATACGCAGTATTTT
cdr3_aa: CATGGRGITDTQYF

clone_size: -
j_call: TRBJ1-1
d_call: TRBD1
v_call: TRBV28
cdr3_nt: TGTGCCAGTAACAGGGGCCCAAACACTGAAGCTTTCTTT
cdr3_aa: CASNRGPNTEAFF

clone_size: -
j_call: TRBJ1-4
d_call: -
v_call: TRBV6-1
cdr3_nt: TGTGCCAGCGGGGCGGGAGGAGGTGAAAAACTGTTTTTT
cdr3_aa: CASGAGGGEKLFF

clone_size: few
j_call: TRBJ1-1
d_call: TRBD1
v_call: TRBV27
cdr3_nt: TGTGCCAGTAGGACAGGGGGCCGATCCGAAGCTTTCTTT
cdr3_aa: CASRTGGRSEAFF

clone_size: -
j_call: TRBJ2-3
d_call: TRBD1
v_call: TRBV28
cdr3_nt: TGTGCCAGCAGTTGGGGACAGGCGATCGCAGATACGCAGTATTTT
cdr3_aa: CASSWGQAIADTQYF

clone_size: -
j_call: TRBJ2-7
d_call: TRBD2
v_call: TRBV4-1
cdr3_nt: TGCGCCAGCAGCCAAGGACTAGCGGGTTACGAGCAGTACTTC
cdr3_aa: CASSQGLAGYEQYF

clone_size: -
j_call: TRBJ2-2
d_call: TRBD2
v_call: TRBV4-1
cdr3_nt: TGCGCCAGCAGCCAAGCCGGGACTAGCGGGAGCATCGGGGAGCTGTTTTTT
cdr3_aa: CASSQAGTSGSIGELFF

clone_size: -
j_call: TRBJ2-5
d_call: TRBD2
v_call: TRBV7-2
cdr3_nt: TGTGCCAGCAGCATTCCAAGACCGGGGGGACCGACCCAAGAGACCCAGTACTTC
cdr3_aa: CASSIPRPGGPTQETQYF

clone_size: -
j_call: TRBJ1-2
d_call: -
v_call: TRBV5-1
cdr3_nt: TGCGCCAGCAGCTTAGGGGCAGAGGTAGTCTATGGCTACACCTTC
cdr3_aa: CASSLGAEVVYGYTF

clone_size: -
j_call: TRBJ2-3
d_call: -
v_call: TRBV14
cdr3_nt: TGTGCCAGCAGCCAAGTACGGGTTGATACGCAGTATTTT
cdr3_aa: CASSQVRVDTQYF

clone_size: -
j_call: TRBJ2-7
d_call: TRBD2
v_call: TRBV7-9
cdr3_nt: TGTGCCAGCAGCTTAGCTGGTCTAGCGGGGACCTACGAGCAGTACTTC
cdr3_aa: CASSLAGLAGTYEQYF

clone_size: -
j_call: TRBJ2-1
d_call: TRBD1
v_call: TRBV10-2
cdr3_nt: TGCGCCAGCAACAGGGGGCTTGAGCAGTTCTTC
cdr3_aa: CASNRGLEQFF

clone_size: -
j_call: TRBJ2-3
d_call: -
v_call: TRBV2
cdr3_nt: TGTGCCAGCAGACCACCGGGACTTTACACAGATACGCAGTATTTT
cdr3_aa: CASRPPGLYTDTQYF

clone_size: -
j_call: TRBJ2-1
d_call: -
v_call: TRBV11-2
cdr3_nt: TGTGCCAGCAGCTTAGTCCGAGGAAATGAGCAGTTCTTC
cdr3_aa: CASSLVRGNEQFF

clone_size: -
j_call: TRBJ2-3
d_call: -
v_call: TRBV19
cdr3_nt: TGTGCCAGTAGTATGGGTCAGGACACAGATACGCAGTATTTT
cdr3_aa: CASSMGQDTDTQYF

clone_size: once
j_call: TRBJ2-5
d_call: -
v_call: TRBV18
cdr3_nt: TGTGCCAGCTCACCGGGACAGACTAGCGTCCAAGAGACCCAGTACTTC
cdr3_aa: CASSPGQTSVQETQYF

clone_size: once
j_call: TRBJ2-1
d_call: TRBD2
v_call: TRBV2
cdr3_nt: TGTGCCAGTGGAACCGGGACTAGTGTTAATGGCCCCTACAATGAGCAGTTCTTC
cdr3_aa: CASGTGTSVNGPYNEQFF

clone_size: few
j_call: TRBJ2-7
d_call: TRBD1
v_call: TRBV2
cdr3_nt: TGTGCCAGCAGTGAAGGACAGGGTGGCCCCTACGAGCAGTACTTC
cdr3_aa: CASSEGQGGPYEQYF